The 28 T cell receptor beta chains listed next were all sequenced from one sample in a study of tumor and adjacent non-tumor tissue in lung cancer. The library came from three nested PCR rounds adapted from ARM-PCR protocols. TCRdb recomputed calls from the multiplex PCR reads with MiXCR, one row per CDR3 protein. This table holds about 80,000 distinct CDR3 sequences, roughly 72% found once. This sample's RNA came from whole unsorted tissue. Material for sequencing was lung tumor tissue. These receptors were taken from a woman between 40 and 50 years old with non-small cell lung cancer.

The chain couples TRBV13 to TRBJ2-1; 10 bases align to TRBD1. This CDR3 is 16 amino acids long. V shed 7 bases and J 9 bases; nucleotides not matched to a gene: 15. Germline V CDR1 and CDR2: PRHDT, FYEKMQ (reference sequence). This chain's CDR3 is CASTEDRGSSYIEQFF. The CDR3 bases are TGTGCCAGCACGGAGGACAGGGGGAGCTCCTATATTGAGCAGTTCTTC. Together with reference TRBV13 and TRBJ2-1, the CDR3 gives the full variable domain: AAGVIQSPRHLIKEKRETATLKCYPIPRHDTVYWYQQGPGQDPQFLISFYEKMQSDKGSIPDRFSAQQFSDYHSELNMSSLELGDSALYFCASTEDRGSSYIEQFFGPGTRLTVL.

This clonotype occurred a few times. The V and J genes are TRBV4-1 and TRBJ2-7; tentative D call: TRBD2 (6 bases). The germline V and J ends were trimmed by 4 bases and 2 bases, with 15 bases remaining between them. Per the germline V gene, CDR1 is MGHRA and CDR2 is YSYEKL. The CDR3 spans 15 residues. The CDR3, as DNA: TGCGCCAGCAGCCTAATGGAGGGGATAACCTACGAGCAGTACTTC. This sequence encodes CASSLMEGITYEQYF.

Regarding this clonotype: At one boundary the junction diverges from the germline segment, which might be a read error. The V gene is TRBV6-6, the J gene TRBJ2-3, with D possibly being TRBD1 (5 bases). Germline assignment: CDR1 MNHNY and CDR2 SVGAGI (reference sequence). The CDR3 loop spans 16 amino acids. In DNA form, the CDR3 reads TGTGCCAGCAGCGTTAGGGGCCGACGTAGCACAGATACACAGTATTTT. The encoded protein is CASSVRGRRSTDTQYF.

Remarks on this clonotype: A much larger clonotype is one base distant, so this may be a read error. The V and J genes are TRBV20-1 and TRBJ2-1; unclear D gene. The CDR3 spans 13 residues. The germline CDR1 and CDR2 sequences are DFQATT and SNEGSKA (reference sequence). CDR3 sequence reads: CSANPISYNEQLF. DNA for the CDR3: TGCAGTGCTAATCCGATCTCCTACAATGAGCAGTTATTC.

The chain is built from TRBV20-1 and TRBJ2-3, with a weak D call TRBD2 (6 bases). CDR3 length: 14 amino acids. The ends were cut back, 3 bases at V and 2 bases at J, with 12 bases in the middle. Germline values: CDR1 DFQATT, CDR2 SNEGSKA (reference sequence). The CDR3 is CSASGGIHTDTQYF. CDR3 nucleotide sequence: TGCAGTGCTAGTGGAGGGATACACACAGATACGCAGTATTTT.

Worth noting for this clonotype: This CDR3 is missing its conserved last phenylalanine or tryptophan, likely due to a read error. The chain has TRBV13 and TRBJ1-5; D is perhaps TRBD1 (6 bases). Per the germline V gene, CDR1 is PRHDT and CDR2 is FYEKMQ (reference sequence). This CDR3 region has 16 residues. The CDR3 bases are TGTGCAAGCAGCTTAGGGGGACGGGATAGCAATCAGCCCCAGCATTTA. Its translation: CASSLGGRDSNQPQHL.

Notes on this clonotype: At one boundary the junction diverges from the germline segment, which might be a read error. The chain recombines TRBV5-4 with TRBJ2-7, with 9 nucleotides matching TRBD1. Per germline, CDR1 SGHNT and CDR2 YYREEE (reference sequence). The CDR3 contains 15 residues. CDR3 nucleotides: TGTGCCAGTAGCTTGGGGACAGGGTCCTCCTACGAGCAGTGCTTC. Translation gives CASSLGTGSSYEQCF.

Notes on this clonotype: No conserved phenylalanine or tryptophan ends this CDR3, so it is likely a read error. This chain uses TRBV29-1 with TRBJ2-1; TRBD2 matches at 14 bases. Germline-derived CDR1 and CDR2 are SQVTM and ANQGSEA. The CDR3 runs to 16 residues. CDR3 in DNA: TGCAGCGTTGGAGCAATGACTAGCGGGAGGGAGGATGAACAGTTCTCC. It codes for CSVGAMTSGREDEQFS.

This clonotype occurred once. A much bigger clone sits one base away, suggesting this may be a read error. The chain couples TRBV2 to TRBJ2-7; tentatively, D is TRBD2 (6 bases). CDR3 length: 16 residues. Per germline, CDR1 SNHLY and CDR2 FYNNEI. The CDR3 sequence: CASGEAGLISSYDQYF. CDR3 in DNA: TGTGCCAGCGGGGAGGCGGGGCTTATTTCCTCCTACGATCAGTACTTC.

This sequence joins TRBV12-3 or TRBV12-4 and TRBJ2-3, with unresolved D. CDR3 length: 14 amino acids. Trimming took 4 bases from V and 8 from J, leaving 16 bases between them. The chain's CDR3 is CASSYGSSSFTQYF. The CDR3, as DNA: TGTGCCAGCAGTTACGGATCTTCCTCATTTACGCAGTATTTT.

The chain combines TRBV2 with TRBJ1-5; unclear D gene. Germline loops: CDR1 SNHLY, CDR2 FYNNEI. The V and J ends lost 3 bases and 10 bases respectively, with 13 bases between them. CDR3 size: 13 residues. The CDR3 nucleotides are TGTGCCAGCAGTGATGGGCGCACTCATCCCCAGCATTTT. It specifies CASSDGRTHPQHF.

Comment on this clonotype: No conserved phenylalanine or tryptophan is present at the end of the CDR3, so a read error is the likely explanation. This chain connects TRBV29-1 to TRBJ2-2, with D perhaps assigned TRBD1 or TRBD2 (6 bases each). Trimming cost V 7 bases and J 8 bases, with 23 bases left between them. CDR3 size: 15 residues. Germline-derived CDR1 and CDR2 are SQVTM and ANQGSEA. In DNA form, the CDR3 reads TGCAGCGCGAAAAGGGGGGCGGATTTCACTGGGGAGCTGTTTTCT. Translation gives CSAKRGADFTGELFS.

Concerning this clonotype itself: The junction does not match germline at one end; this may be a read error. The J gene is TRBJ2-1, the V gene TRBV11-3; D might be TRBD2 (5 bases). This CDR3 spans 18 amino acids. Germline V gene data show CDR1 as SGHNT and CDR2 as YENEEA. This CDR3 reads CARSLVLVVGGSYNKQFF. The DNA for the CDR3 is TGTGCCAGGAGCCTCGTACTAGTCGTGGGTGGCTCCTACAATAAGCAGTTCTTC.

This clonotype was counted between two and nine times. This sequence may be a read error, since a much larger clone differs from it by one base. V gene TRBV29-1 combines with J gene TRBJ2-6; D could derive from TRBD1 or TRBD2 (5 bases each). The CDR3 runs 16 residues. Germline V gene sequence: CDR1 SQVTM, CDR2 ANQGSEA. V lost 8 bases and J 1 base, leaving 18 bases between the germline ends. The chain's CDR3 is CSTRGTTRSGANVLTF. In DNA, the CDR3 is TGCAGCACCCGGGGCACGACCCGGTCTGGGGCCAACGTCCTGACTTTC.

The rearrangement links TRBV10-2 to TRBJ2-1, with D possibly being TRBD1 (6 bases). Trimming took 11 bases from V and 6 from J, leaving 11 bases between them. The CDR3 has 11 residues. In germline, CDR1 is WSHSY, CDR2 SAAADI. CDR3 protein: CADGQTNEQFF. The DNA of the CDR3 is TGCGCCGACGGACAGACCAATGAGCAGTTCTTC.

About this clonotype: An end of the junction differs from the germline gene, which may be a read error. The V gene is TRBV5-1, the J gene TRBJ2-2, with 7 bases fitting TRBD2. This CDR3 is 16 amino acids long. Looked up from germline, CDR1 is SGHRS and CDR2 is YFSETQ. The CDR3 DNA is TGCGCCAGCAGCTTGGAGGTACCATGGTACAGCGGGAAGCTGTTTTTT. Translation: CASSLEVPWYSGKLFF.

Remarks on this clonotype: Its ends do not fully match the called genes, so a read error is possible. The genes are TRBV12-3 or TRBV12-4 and TRBJ1-5; D call uncertain. This CDR3 contains 13 residues. CDR3 residues: CVSRRDSNQRQHF. CDR3 nucleotide sequence: TGTGTCAGCAGGAGGGATAGCAATCAGCGCCAGCATTTT.

About this clonotype itself: The conserved closing phenylalanine or tryptophan is absent in this CDR3, likely reflecting a read error. The chain couples TRBV20-1 to TRBJ1-2, with D perhaps TRBD1 (5 bases). V dropped 8 bases and J dropped 4 bases, with 20 bases sitting between them. The length of the CDR3 is 14 residues. The germline V gene has CDR1 DFQATT and CDR2 SNEGSKA (reference sequence). The CDR3 nucleotides are TGCAGTCCAAGAAGGGACGCCCTCTTCTATGGCTACACCATC. As protein: CSPRRDALFYGYTI.

Notes on this clonotype: This may be a read error: a much more frequent sequence differs by one nucleotide. The chain couples TRBV30 to TRBJ1-6; TRBD1 aligns across 7 bases. The germline CDR1 and CDR2 sequences are GTSNPN and SVGIG (reference sequence). This CDR3 region has 13 residues. For the CDR3, the DNA is TGTGCCTGGGGGGGACAGATTAATTCACCCCTCCAGTTT. Amino acids: CAWGGQINSPLQF.

A note on this clonotype: Germline is not matched at one junction end, which may reflect a read error. J is TRBJ2-5 and V is TRBV11-2, with D perhaps TRBD2 (5 bases). Germline CDR1 is SGHAT and CDR2 is FQNNGV. The length of the CDR3 is 12 residues. The CDR3 coding sequence is TGTGCCAGTAGCCTAGAGGGAAAGACCCAGCACTTC. Translated, it gives CASSLEGKTQHF.

This clonotype was seen ten or more times. This chain joins TRBV5-1 and TRBJ2-2; no definite D call. CDR3 length: 16 amino acids. Germline lookup yields CDR1 SGHRS and CDR2 YFSETQ. V was shortened by 0 bases and J by 0 bases, with 9 bases between the two germline ends. As DNA, the CDR3 is TGCGCCAGCAGCTTGGGCAGGTTATCGAACACCGGGGAGCTGTTTTTT. Translating it yields CASSLGRLSNTGELFF.

By share, this clonotype ranks as medium-sized. This sequence joins TRBV10-3 and TRBJ2-1, with D perhaps matching TRBD1 (5 bases). The CDR3 has 14 residues. The germline V and J ends were trimmed by 9 bases and 9 bases, with 21 bases remaining between them. CDR1 ENHRY and CDR2 SYGVKD come from the germline V gene. As DNA, the CDR3 is TGTGCCATTAAAGGGGCCAGCGCGGCCGGTGAGCAGTTCTTC. The encoded protein is CAIKGASAAGEQFF.

On this clonotype itself: The junction shows a germline mismatch at one end, possibly a read error. The V gene is TRBV11-3, the J gene TRBJ2-7; D gene ambiguous. CDR1 SGHNT and CDR2 YENEEA come from the germline V gene. The CDR3 consists of 12 residues. The CDR3 nucleotides read TGCGCCAGCAGCTTAGAAAGGGATGAGCAATACTTC. Translation: CASSLERDEQYF.

As for this clonotype: This sequence may be a read error, since a much larger clone differs from it by one base. This sequence joins TRBV20-1 and TRBJ1-6; D gene uncertain. The CDR3 covers 12 residues. Germline V gives CDR1 DFQATT, CDR2 SNEGSKA (reference sequence). The CDR3 coding sequence is TGCAATGCTAGTTTACAAGGGTTACCCCTCCACTTT. It specifies CNASLQGLPLHF.

With respect to this clonotype: Its ends do not fully match the called genes, so a read error is possible. V gene TRBV5-4 combines with J gene TRBJ2-7, with TRBD2 identical over 9 bases. The CDR3 runs 14 residues. Germline lookup yields CDR1 SGHNT and CDR2 YYREEE (reference sequence). The CDR3 bases are TGTGCCAGCAGCCTTAGCGGGAGTAAGGACGAGCAATACTTC. Its translation: CASSLSGSKDEQYF.

Concerning this clonotype: The junction shows a germline mismatch at one end, possibly a read error. J is TRBJ2-7 and V is TRBV11-2, with D possibly TRBD2 on 5 matching bases. Per germline, CDR1 SGHAT and CDR2 FQNNGV. This CDR3 has 16 residues. The CDR3 sequence: CASGLELVGDSDEQYF. In DNA, the CDR3 is TGTGCCAGCGGCTTAGAACTAGTGGGAGATAGCGACGAGCAGTACTTC.

As concerns this clonotype: The junction shows a germline mismatch at one end, possibly a read error. The V gene is TRBV20-1, the J gene TRBJ2-7, with D perhaps matching TRBD1 (5 bases). The CDR3 loop spans 13 amino acids. CDR1 is DFQATT and CDR2 is SNEGSKA in the germline V gene (reference sequence). The CDR3 protein is CSARTRMWSEQYF. The CDR3 DNA sequence: TGCAGTGCCAGGACACGGATGTGGAGTGAGCAGTATTTC.

This clonotype is classed as medium-sized. This chain joins TRBV11-2 and TRBJ2-4; unclear D gene. Germline-derived CDR1 and CDR2 are SGHAT and FQNNGV. The CDR3 consists of 14 residues. The germline V and J ends were trimmed by 0 bases and 2 bases, with 5 bases remaining between them. The CDR3 here is CASSLEGPKNIQYF. The CDR3 DNA reads TGTGCCAGCAGCTTAGAAGGGCCCAAAAACATTCAGTACTTC.